This T cell receptor beta chain was sequenced for a study of control samples from healthy donors and cancer patients. The CDR3 is 15 residues long. With 0 bases removed from V and 0 bases from J, the gap between germline ends came to 10 bases. Per the germline V gene, CDR1 is SGHDT and CDR2 is YYEEEE. Measured with immunoSEQ multiplex PCR; TCRdb has only the in-frame clones, and not every one. There are roughly 45,000 clones in the sample; about 86% occur only once, and approximately 2.8% lies in the top ten. What was sequenced was PBMCs. This TCR came from a woman in her forties or fifties with lung cancer. The gene calls are TRBV5-6 and TRBJ2-7; a possible D gene is TRBD1 (6 bases). Here the CDR3 reads CASSLDRELSYEQYF. Written as DNA, the CDR3 is TGTGCCAGCAGCTTGGACAGGGAACTCTCCTACGAGCAGTACTTC.